Listed below are T cell receptor beta chains from one sample, sequenced in a study of beta chain features in type 1 diabetes. Clones were read by immunoSEQ multiplex PCR, and TCRdb kept only the in-frame ones, dropping some. The sample has 350,000 to 400,000 clones; around 16% are singletons. Specimen: naive CD4+ T cells from blood. These receptors came from a woman between 18 and 29 years old in good health. Both conserved end residues are part of each CDR3.

J gene | V gene | CDR3 protein
TRBJ2-3 | TRBV29-1 | CSAGSGIADTQYF
TRBJ1-3 | TRBV19 | CASSATFIRSGNTIYF
TRBJ1-2 | TRBV28 | CASSVQGSLWGYTF
TRBJ2-1 | TRBV29-1 | CSVARLAGVNEQFF
TRBJ1-1 | TRBV10-3 | CAISVRNTEAFF
TRBJ1-5 | TRBV18 | CASSPDRLPQHF
TRBJ2-7 | TRBV5-1 | CASSYREGEQYF
TRBJ2-1 | TRBV9 | CASSVQLAGGSSYNEQFF
TRBJ1-1 | TRBV7-3 | CASSLTSTEAFF
TRBJ2-1 | TRBV5-1 | CASRATGGRDYNEQFF
TRBJ2-7 | TRBV25-1 | CASSDCEQYF
TRBJ2-1 | TRBV5-1 | CASSLAVAGANEQFF
TRBJ2-7 | TRBV7-2 | CASRPGQYYEQYF
TRBJ2-1 | TRBV18 | CASSPEDRGSYNEQFF
TRBJ2-2 | TRBV5-1 | CASSSSSGTLTGELFF
TRBJ2-7 | TRBV7-2 | CASSLASPPFPTGTYEQYF
TRBJ2-2 | TRBV27 | CASSLGQGRIAGELFF
TRBJ2-5 | TRBV14 | CASSQRGQETQYF
TRBJ2-7 | TRBV29-1 | CSVVEGSSYEQYF
TRBJ1-5 | TRBV19 | CASSIQGLGQPQHF
TRBJ1-3 | TRBV30 | CAWSVGARSGNTIYF
TRBJ2-7 | TRBV20-1 | CSARPGYEQYF
TRBJ2-4 | TRBV7-2 | CASSLVAGSGSNIQYF
TRBJ2-4 | TRBV28 | CASSPASREAKNIQYF
TRBJ1-2 | TRBV5-1 | CASSLGTANYGYTF
TRBJ2-1 | TRBV18 | CASSPPSKLAGHNEQFF
TRBJ1-1 | TRBV27 | CASSLFRQGVTEAFF
TRBJ2-7 | TRBV9 | CASSVSGSYEQYF
TRBJ2-7 | TRBV28 | CASRMTGTEQYF
TRBJ1-1 | TRBV6-6 | CASSLTGDRRAFF
TRBJ1-5 | TRBV28 | CASITDHGGNQPQHF